This TCR beta chain derives from a study of blood T cell repertoires in COVID-19. This CDR3 is 16 amino acids long. Germline trimming cut 6 bases from V and 2 bases from J; bases unmatched to any gene: 10. CDR1 is SGHTS, CDR2 YDEGEE, per germline. Profiling relied on immunoSEQ multiplex PCR, and the TCRdb table lists in-frame clones only, not all of them. This sample has roughly 670,000 clones, with around 89% found just once. The sample taken for sequencing was peripheral blood. This receptor was taken from a woman under 30 with acute or convalescent COVID-19. This chain uses TRBV5-8 with TRBJ2-2, with TRBD2 matching 7 bases. The CDR3 nucleotides read TGTGCCAGCAACCTAAATGGGGGGGATAACACCGGGGAGCTGTTTTTT. It specifies CASNLNGGDNTGELFF. The full variable domain, its missing parts supplied by reference TRBV5-8 and TRBJ2-2, is EAGVTQSPTHLIKTRGQQATLRCSPISGHTSVYWYQQALGLGLQFLLWYDEGEERNRGNFPPRFSGRQFPNYSSELNVNALELEDSALYLCASNLNGGDNTGELFFGEGSRLTVL.